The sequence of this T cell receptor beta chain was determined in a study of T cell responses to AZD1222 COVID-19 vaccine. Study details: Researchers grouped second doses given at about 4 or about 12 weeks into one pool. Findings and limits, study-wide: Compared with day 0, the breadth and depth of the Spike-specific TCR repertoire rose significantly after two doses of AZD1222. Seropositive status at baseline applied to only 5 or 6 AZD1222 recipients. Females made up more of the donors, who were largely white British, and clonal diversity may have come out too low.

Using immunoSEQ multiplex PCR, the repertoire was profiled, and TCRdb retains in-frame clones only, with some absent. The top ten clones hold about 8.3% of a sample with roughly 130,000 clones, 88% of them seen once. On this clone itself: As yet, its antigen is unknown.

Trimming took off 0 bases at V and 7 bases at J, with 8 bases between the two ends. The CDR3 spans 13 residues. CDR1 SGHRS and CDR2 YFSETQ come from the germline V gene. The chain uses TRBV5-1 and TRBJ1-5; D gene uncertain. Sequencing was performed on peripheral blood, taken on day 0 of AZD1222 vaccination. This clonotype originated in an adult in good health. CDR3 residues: CASSLGGGQPQHF. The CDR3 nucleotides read TGCGCCAGCAGCTTGGGGGGTGGACAGCCCCAGCATTTT.